This T cell receptor (beta chain) comes out of a study of identifying expanded T cells in peripheral blood. Germline CDR1 LGHNT, CDR2 FRNRAP. V shed 1 base and J 7 bases; nucleotides not matched to a gene: 3. The CDR3 contains 13 residues. Comment on this clone: The antigen remains undetermined.

The study's findings and limits: Clone count variance between approximately two-week samples rose with total template count. Differentially abundant clones: approximately 1.3 between replicates, 15 to 17 at about two weeks, 19 at four.

TCRdb's table, derived via immunoSEQ multiplex PCR, lists solely in-frame clones and lacks some. Of approximately 110,000 clones detected, 88% appear once; the ten largest clones hold about 8.6%. Collection occurred without any documented infections or immune events in donors. This chain connects TRBV12-5 to TRBJ2-7, with TRBD2 matching 8 bases. The receptor comes from a person aged 18 to 69 in good health. Sample: blood. The CDR3, as DNA: TGTGCTAGTGGTTTGGAGACTAGCGCTGAGCAGTACTTC. This gives the protein CASGLETSAEQYF.